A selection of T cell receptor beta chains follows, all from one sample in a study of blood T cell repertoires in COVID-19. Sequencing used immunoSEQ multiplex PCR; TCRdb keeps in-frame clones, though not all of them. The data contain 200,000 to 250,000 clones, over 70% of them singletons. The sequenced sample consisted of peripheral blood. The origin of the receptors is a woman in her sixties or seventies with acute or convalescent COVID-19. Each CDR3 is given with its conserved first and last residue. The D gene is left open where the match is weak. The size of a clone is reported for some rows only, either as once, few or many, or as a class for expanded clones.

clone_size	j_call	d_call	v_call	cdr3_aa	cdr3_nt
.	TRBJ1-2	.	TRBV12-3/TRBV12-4	CASTPSGADGYTF	TGTGCCAGCACCCCATCAGGGGCCGATGGCTACACCTTC
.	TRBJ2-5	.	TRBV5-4	CAANGGAYQETQYF	TGTGCCGCGAACGGAGGGGCCTACCAAGAGACCCAGTACTTC
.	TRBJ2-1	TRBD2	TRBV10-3	CAISESTSGAHNEQFF	TGTGCCATCAGTGAGTCGACTAGCGGGGCACACAATGAGCAGTTCTTC
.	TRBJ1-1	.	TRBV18	CASSPLAGRDNTEAFF	TGTGCCAGCTCACCACTGGCAGGGCGGGATAACACTGAAGCTTTCTTT
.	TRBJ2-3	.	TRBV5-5	CASSLLRGTDTQYF	TGTGCCAGCAGCTTGCTCCGGGGCACAGATACGCAGTATTTT
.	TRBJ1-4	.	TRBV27	CASTRGFGEKLFF	TGTGCCAGCACTAGGGGTTTTGGAGAAAAACTGTTTTTT
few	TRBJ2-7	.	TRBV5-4	CASRRDIASYEQYF	TGTGCCAGCCGTCGGGACATTGCGTCCTACGAGCAGTACTTC
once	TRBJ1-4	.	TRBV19	CASSIGQVSNEKLFF	TGTGCCAGTAGTATCGGTCAGGTATCTAATGAAAAACTGTTTTTT
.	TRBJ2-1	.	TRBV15	CATSNYGASAYNEQFF	TGTGCCACCAGCAACTACGGGGCTAGCGCCTACAATGAGCAGTTCTTC
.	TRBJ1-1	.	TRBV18	CASSGGEDTEAFF	TGTGCCAGCTCGGGAGGGGAGGACACTGAAGCTTTCTTT
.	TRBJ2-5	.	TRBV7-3	CASSGGTSYGETQYF	TGTGCCAGCAGCGGGGGAACTAGCTATGGAGAGACCCAGTACTTC
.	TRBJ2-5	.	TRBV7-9	CASSLDIGRETQYF	TGTGCCAGCAGCTTAGATATTGGGAGGGAGACCCAGTACTTC
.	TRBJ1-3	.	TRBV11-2	CASSLEGHSGNTIYF	TGTGCCAGCAGCTTAGAGGGGCACTCTGGAAACACCATATATTTT
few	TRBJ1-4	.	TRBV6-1	CASSETTGRSYEKLFF	TGTGCCAGCAGTGAAACAACAGGTCGGTCCTACGAAAAACTGTTTTTT
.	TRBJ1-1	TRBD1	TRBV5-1	CASRPDRVNPEAFF	TGCGCCAGCAGACCCGACAGGGTCAATCCTGAAGCTTTCTTT
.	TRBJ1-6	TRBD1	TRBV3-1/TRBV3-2	CASSLRQGYNSPLHF	TGTGCCAGCAGCCTGCGACAGGGTTATAATTCACCCCTCCACTTT
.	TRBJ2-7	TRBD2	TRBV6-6	CASSYGLAGAYEQYF	TGTGCCAGCAGTTACGGCCTAGCGGGGGCCTACGAGCAGTACTTC
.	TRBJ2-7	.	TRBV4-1	CASSHQTTGGYEQYF	TGCGCCAGCAGCCACCAGACGACCGGGGGCTACGAGCAGTACTTC
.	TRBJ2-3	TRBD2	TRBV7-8	CASTSVRREGLTDTQYF	TGTGCCAGCACCTCGGTCCGGCGGGAGGGCCTGACAGATACGCAGTATTTT
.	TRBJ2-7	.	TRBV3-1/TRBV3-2	CASSQDTSGLYEQYF	TGTGCCAGCAGCCAAGATACCAGCGGGCTCTACGAGCAGTACTTC
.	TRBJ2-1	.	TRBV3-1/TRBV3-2	CASSQGLADEQFF	TGTGCCAGCAGCCAAGGTTTGGCGGATGAGCAGTTCTTC
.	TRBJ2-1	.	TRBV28	CASRRGDTFYNEQFF	TGTGCCAGCCGCCGGGGGGACACATTCTACAATGAGCAGTTCTTC
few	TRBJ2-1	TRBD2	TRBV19	CASSTGTSGRGWDNEQFF	TGTGCCAGTAGTACGGGGACTAGCGGGAGGGGTTGGGACAATGAGCAGTTCTTC
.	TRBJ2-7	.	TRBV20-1	CSASLGGQSEQYF	TGCAGTGCTAGTCTCGGTGGGCAGTCCGAGCAGTACTTC
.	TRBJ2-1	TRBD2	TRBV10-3	CAISALAGGPNEQFF	TGTGCCATCAGCGCTCTAGCGGGAGGGCCCAATGAGCAGTTCTTC
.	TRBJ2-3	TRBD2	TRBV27	CASSLFSGIADTQYF	TGTGCCAGCAGTCTTTTTAGCGGGATAGCAGATACGCAGTATTTT
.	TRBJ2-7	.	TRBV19	CASSIAGGPYEQYF	TGTGCCAGTAGTATAGCGGGGGGCCCCTACGAGCAGTACTTC
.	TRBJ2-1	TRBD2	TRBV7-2	CASSLGSGSYEQFF	TGTGCCAGCAGCTTAGGTAGCGGGAGCTATGAGCAGTTCTTC
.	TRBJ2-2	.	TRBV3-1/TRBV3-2	CASSLRGGELFF	TGTGCCAGCAGCCTCCGGGGCGGGGAGCTGTTTTTT
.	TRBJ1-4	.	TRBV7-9	CASSMGTLRMFF	TGTGCCAGCAGCATGGGGACATTAAGGATGTTTTTT
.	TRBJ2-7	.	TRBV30	CAWNPGHSTGTGRGKRGDYEQYF	TGTGCCTGGAACCCAGGCCACTCCACCGGGACAGGGAGAGGGAAGCGGGGGGACTACGAGCAGTACTTC
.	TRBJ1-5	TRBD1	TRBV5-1	CASSTGGGDQPQHF	TGCGCCAGCAGCACAGGGGGCGGAGATCAGCCCCAGCATTTT
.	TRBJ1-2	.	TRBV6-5	CASSYSPTDNYGYTF	TGTGCCAGCAGTTACTCACCGACAGATAACTATGGCTACACCTTC
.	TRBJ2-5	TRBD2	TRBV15	CATSSRAGGGGETQYF	TGTGCCACCAGCAGCCGGGCGGGAGGGGGTGGAGAGACCCAGTACTTC
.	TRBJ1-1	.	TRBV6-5	CASSSLGERTEAFF	TGTGCCAGCAGTAGCCTGGGTGAGAGGACTGAAGCTTTCTTT
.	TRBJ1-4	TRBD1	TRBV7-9	CASSLASGQGGEKLFF	TGTGCCAGCAGCTTAGCCTCGGGACAGGGGGGTGAAAAACTGTTTTTT
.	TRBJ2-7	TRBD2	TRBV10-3	CAIRDGLAGANEQYF	TGTGCTATCAGGGATGGACTAGCGGGAGCTAACGAGCAGTACTTC
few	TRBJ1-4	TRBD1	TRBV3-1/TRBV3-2	CASSHSSGTGSEKLFF	TGTGCCAGCAGCCATTCATCCGGGACAGGGTCTGAAAAACTGTTTTTT
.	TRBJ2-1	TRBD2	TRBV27	CASSSSGSGYNEQFF	TGTGCCAGCAGTTCTAGCGGGAGTGGGTACAATGAGCAGTTCTTC
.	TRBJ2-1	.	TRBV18	CASSPSTYSYNEQFF	TGTGCCAGCTCACCGTCAACTTACTCCTACAATGAGCAGTTCTTC
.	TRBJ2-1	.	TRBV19	CASSLLNGLDEQFF	TGTGCCAGTAGTCTCCTCAACGGACTGGACGAGCAGTTCTTC
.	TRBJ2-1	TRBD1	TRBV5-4	CASSLQGARNNEQFF	TGTGCCAGCAGCTTGCAGGGGGCGAGGAACAATGAGCAGTTCTTC
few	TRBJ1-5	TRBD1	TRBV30	CAWSGGGGSNQPQHF	TGTGCCTGGAGTGGAGGGGGCGGTAGCAATCAGCCCCAGCATTTT
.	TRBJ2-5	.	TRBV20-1	CSASPSQRIGETQYF	TGCAGTGCTAGTCCCTCCCAGCGCATAGGAGAGACCCAGTACTTC
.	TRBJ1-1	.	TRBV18	CASSANREGEAFF	TGTGCCAGCTCAGCGAACAGGGAGGGTGAAGCTTTCTTT
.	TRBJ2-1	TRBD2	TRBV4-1	CASSRPGLAYNEQFF	TGCGCCAGCAGCCGCCCCGGACTAGCGTACAATGAGCAGTTCTTC
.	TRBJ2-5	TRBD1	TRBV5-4	CASSLRAGGFETQYF	TGTGCCAGCAGCTTGAGGGCAGGGGGATTTGAGACCCAGTACTTC
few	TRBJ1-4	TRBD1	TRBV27	CASSPSTGGSEKLFF	TGTGCCAGCAGTCCCTCGACAGGGGGTAGTGAAAAACTGTTTTTT
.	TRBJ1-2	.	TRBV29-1	CSVEGRMAETF	TGCAGCGTTGAAGGGCGGATGGCGGAGACCTTC
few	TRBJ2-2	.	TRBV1	CTSSQELGANTGELFF	TGCACCAGCAGCCAAGAGCTAGGGGCGAACACCGGGGAGCTGTTTTTT
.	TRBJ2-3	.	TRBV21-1	CASSKALGQTTDTQYF	TGTGCCAGCAGCAAAGCGCTCGGACAGACCACAGATACGCAGTATTTT
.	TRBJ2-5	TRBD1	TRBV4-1	CASSQGTGAETQYF	TGCGCCAGCAGCCAGGGGACAGGGGCAGAGACCCAGTACTTC